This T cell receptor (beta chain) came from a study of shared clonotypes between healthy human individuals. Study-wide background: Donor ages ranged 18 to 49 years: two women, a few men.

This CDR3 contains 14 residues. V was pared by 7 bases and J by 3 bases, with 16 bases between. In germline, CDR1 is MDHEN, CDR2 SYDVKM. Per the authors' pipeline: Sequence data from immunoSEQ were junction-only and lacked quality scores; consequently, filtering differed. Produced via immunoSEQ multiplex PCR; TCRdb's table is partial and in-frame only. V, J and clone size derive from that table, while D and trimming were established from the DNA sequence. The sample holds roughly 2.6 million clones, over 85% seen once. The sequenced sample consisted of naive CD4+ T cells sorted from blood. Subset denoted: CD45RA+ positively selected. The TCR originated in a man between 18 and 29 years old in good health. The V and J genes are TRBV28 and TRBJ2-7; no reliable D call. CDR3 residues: CASIPAGPLYEQYF. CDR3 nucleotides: TGTGCCAGCATTCCGGCCGGGCCTCTCTACGAGCAGTACTTC.